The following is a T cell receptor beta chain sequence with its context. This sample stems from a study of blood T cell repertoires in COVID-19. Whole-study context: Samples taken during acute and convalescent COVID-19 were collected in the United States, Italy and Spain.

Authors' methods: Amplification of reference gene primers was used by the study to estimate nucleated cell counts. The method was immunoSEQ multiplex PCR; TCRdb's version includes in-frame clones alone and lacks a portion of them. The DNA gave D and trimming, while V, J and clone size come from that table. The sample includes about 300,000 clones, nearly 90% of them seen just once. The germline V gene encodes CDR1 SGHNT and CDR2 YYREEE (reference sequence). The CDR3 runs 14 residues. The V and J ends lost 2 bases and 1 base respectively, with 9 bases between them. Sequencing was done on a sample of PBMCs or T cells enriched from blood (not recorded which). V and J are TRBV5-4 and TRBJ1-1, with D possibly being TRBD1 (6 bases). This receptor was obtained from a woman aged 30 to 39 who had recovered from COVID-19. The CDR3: CASSFGTPNTEAFF. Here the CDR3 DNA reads TGTGCCAGCAGCTTTGGGACACCGAACACTGAAGCTTTCTTT.